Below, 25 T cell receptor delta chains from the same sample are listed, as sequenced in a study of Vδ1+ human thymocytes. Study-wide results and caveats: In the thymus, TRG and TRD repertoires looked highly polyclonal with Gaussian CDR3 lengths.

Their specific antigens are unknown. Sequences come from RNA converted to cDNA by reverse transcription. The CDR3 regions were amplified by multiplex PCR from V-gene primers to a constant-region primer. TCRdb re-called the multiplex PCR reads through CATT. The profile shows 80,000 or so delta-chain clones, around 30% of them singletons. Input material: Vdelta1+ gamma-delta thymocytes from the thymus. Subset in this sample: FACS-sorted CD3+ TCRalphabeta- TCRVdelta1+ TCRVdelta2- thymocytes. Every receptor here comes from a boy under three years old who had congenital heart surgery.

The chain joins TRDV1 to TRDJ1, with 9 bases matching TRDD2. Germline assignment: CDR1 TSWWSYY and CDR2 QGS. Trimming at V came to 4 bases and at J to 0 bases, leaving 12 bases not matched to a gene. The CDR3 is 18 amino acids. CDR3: CALGAFLLELGDTDKLIF. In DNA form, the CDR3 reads TGTGCTCTTGGGGCCTTCCTACTGGAGCTGGGCGACACCGATAAACTCATCTTT.

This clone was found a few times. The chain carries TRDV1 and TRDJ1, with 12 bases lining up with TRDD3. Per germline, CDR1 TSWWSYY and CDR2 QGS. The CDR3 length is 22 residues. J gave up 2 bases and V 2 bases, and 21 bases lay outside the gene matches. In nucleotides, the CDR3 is TGTGCTCTTGGGGAATGTTCTGCACTTCCTACTGGGGGATACCGGAGGACCGATAAACTCATCTTT. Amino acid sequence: CALGECSALPTGGYRRTDKLIF.

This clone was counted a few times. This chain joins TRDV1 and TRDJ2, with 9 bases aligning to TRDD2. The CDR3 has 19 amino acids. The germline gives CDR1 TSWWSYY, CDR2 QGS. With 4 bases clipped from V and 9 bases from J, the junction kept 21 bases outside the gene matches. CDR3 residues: CALGVLRLPTDLGGTQLFF. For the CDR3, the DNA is TGTGCTCTTGGGGTCCTTCGCCTTCCTACGGACCTGGGAGGAACACAACTCTTCTTT.

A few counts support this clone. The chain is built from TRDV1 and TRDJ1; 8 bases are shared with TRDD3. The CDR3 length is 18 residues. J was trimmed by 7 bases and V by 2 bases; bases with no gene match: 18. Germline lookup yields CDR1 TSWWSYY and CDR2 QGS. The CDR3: CALGEAFPSGGFGGKLIF. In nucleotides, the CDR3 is TGTGCTCTTGGGGAAGCCTTCCCTAGTGGGGGATTCGGGGGTAAACTCATCTTT.

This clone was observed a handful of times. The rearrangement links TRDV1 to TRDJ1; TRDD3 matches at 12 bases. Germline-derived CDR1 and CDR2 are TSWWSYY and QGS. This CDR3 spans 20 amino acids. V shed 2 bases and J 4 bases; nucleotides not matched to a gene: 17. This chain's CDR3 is CALGEAAFRDWGIHHDKLIF. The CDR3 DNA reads TGTGCTCTTGGGGAAGCGGCCTTCCGAGACTGGGGGATACACCACGATAAACTCATCTTT.

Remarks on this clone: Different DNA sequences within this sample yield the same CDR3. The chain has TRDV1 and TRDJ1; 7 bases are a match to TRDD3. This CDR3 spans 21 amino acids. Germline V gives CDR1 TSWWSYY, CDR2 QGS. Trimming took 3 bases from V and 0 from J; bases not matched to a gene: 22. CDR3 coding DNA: TGTGCTCTTGGGGACTCACTAGGGATACCGTACTGGGTGACGTACACCGATAAACTCATCTTT. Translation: CALGDSLGIPYWVTYTDKLIF.

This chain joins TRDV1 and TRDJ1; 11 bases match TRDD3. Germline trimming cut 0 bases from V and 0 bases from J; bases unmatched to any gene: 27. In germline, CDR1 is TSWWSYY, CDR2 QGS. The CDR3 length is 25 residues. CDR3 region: CALGELLISEYSLGDTLAYTDKLIF. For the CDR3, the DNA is TGTGCTCTTGGGGAACTATTGATTTCAGAGTATTCGCTGGGGGATACATTGGCGTACACCGATAAACTCATCTTT.

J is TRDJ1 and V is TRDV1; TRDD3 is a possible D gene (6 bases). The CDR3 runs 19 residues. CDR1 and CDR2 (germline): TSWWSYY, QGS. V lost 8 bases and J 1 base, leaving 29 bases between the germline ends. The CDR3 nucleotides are TGTGCTCTTCTCCCTTTCCCCCTTGGGGATCCTCGTAGCACCGATAAACTCATCTTT. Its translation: CALLPFPLGDPRSTDKLIF.

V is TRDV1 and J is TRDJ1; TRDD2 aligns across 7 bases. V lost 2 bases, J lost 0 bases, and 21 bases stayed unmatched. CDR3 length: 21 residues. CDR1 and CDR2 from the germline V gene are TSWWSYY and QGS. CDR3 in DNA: TGTGCTCTTGGGGAAATCAAGACATTTCCTACTGTCTGGGTGTACACCGATAAACTCATCTTT. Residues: CALGEIKTFPTVWVYTDKLIF.

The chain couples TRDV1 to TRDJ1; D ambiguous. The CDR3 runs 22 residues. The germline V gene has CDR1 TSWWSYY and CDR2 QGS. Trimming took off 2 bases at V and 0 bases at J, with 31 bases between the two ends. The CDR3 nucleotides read TGTGCTCTTGGGGAAAAGAGCGTGTCGCCCTATTACTCAGGACAGTACACCGATAAACTCATCTTT. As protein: CALGEKSVSPYYSGQYTDKLIF.

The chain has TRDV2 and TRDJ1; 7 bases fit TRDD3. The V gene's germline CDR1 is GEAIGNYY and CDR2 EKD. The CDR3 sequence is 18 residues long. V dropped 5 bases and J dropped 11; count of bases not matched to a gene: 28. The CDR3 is CACASWGLLNTGGSGLIF. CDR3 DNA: TGTGCCTGTGCCTCCTGGGGGCTACTAAATACCGGTGGGAGCGGGCTCATCTTT.

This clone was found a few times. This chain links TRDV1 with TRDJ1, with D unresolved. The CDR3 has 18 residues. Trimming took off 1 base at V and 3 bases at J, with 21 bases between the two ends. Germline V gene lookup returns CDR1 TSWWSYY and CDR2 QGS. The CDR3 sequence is CALGERNISPIYSDKLIF. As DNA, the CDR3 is TGTGCTCTTGGGGAACGAAACATCTCCCCGATTTATTCCGATAAACTCATCTTT.

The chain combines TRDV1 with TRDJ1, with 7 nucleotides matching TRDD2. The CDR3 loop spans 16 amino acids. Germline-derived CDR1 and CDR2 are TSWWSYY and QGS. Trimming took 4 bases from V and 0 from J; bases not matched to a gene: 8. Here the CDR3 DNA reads TGTGCTCTTGGGGTGTTTTCCTACCGTAACACCGATAAACTCATCTTT. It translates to CALGVFSYRNTDKLIF.

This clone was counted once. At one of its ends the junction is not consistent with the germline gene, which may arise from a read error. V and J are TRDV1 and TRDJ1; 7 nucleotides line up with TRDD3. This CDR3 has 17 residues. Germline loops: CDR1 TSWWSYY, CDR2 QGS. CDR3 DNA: TGTGCTCTTGGGAAACTCGGTGGGGGACCGTACACCGATAAACTCATCTTT. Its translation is CALGKLGGGPYTDKLIF.

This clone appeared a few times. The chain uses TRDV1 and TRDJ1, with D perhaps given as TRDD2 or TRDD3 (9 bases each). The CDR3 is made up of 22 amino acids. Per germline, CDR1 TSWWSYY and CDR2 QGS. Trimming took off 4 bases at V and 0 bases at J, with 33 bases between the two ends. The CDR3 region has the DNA TGTGCTCTTGGGGGACGAACCTTCCTACGTGGGGATACGTTTCAGTACACCGATAAACTCATCTTT. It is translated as CALGGRTFLRGDTFQYTDKLIF.

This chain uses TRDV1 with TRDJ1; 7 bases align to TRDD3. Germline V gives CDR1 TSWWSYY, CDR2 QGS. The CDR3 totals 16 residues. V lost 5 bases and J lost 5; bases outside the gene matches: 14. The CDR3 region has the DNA TGTGCTCTTGGGAATCTCCCCCTGGGGGGGATTGATAAACTCATCTTT. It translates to CALGNLPLGGIDKLIF.

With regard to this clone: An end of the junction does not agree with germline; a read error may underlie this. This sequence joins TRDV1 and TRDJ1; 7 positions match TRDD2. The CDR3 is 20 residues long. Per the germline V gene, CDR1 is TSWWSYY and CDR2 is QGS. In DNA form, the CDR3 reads TGTGCCCTTGGGGAAAAATTTCCTACGATGGATGGTCCGTACACCGATAAACTCATCTTT. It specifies CALGEKFPTMDGPYTDKLIF.

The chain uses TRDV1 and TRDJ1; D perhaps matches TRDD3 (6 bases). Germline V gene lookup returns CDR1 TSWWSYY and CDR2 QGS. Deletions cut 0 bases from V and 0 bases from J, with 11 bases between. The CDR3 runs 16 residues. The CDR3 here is CALGELGDQYTDKLIF. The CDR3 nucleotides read TGTGCTCTTGGGGAACTGGGGGACCAGTACACCGATAAACTCATCTTT.

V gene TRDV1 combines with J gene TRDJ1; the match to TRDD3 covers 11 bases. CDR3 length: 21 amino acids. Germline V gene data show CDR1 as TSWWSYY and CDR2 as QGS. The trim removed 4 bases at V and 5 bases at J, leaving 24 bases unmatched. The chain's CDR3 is CALGAKLVPNRYWGIMDKLIF. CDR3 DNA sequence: TGTGCTCTTGGGGCCAAGCTTGTTCCTAACCGTTACTGGGGGATAATGGATAAACTCATCTTT.

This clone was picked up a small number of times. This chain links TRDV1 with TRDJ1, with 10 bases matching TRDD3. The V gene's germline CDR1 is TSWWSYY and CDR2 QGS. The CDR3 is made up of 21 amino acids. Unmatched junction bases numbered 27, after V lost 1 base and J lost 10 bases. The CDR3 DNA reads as TGTGCTCTTGGGGAACCGCTCCCCACCTCCCCGCACTGGGGGATTAATGATGGACTCATCTTT. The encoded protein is CALGEPLPTSPHWGINDGLIF.

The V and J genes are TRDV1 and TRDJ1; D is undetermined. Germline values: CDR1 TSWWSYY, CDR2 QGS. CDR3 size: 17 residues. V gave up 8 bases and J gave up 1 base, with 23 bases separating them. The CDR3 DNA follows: TGTGCTCTTTGTTCGCTGGCCCCAACTGCGACCACCGATAAACTCATCTTT. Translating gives CALCSLAPTATTDKLIF.

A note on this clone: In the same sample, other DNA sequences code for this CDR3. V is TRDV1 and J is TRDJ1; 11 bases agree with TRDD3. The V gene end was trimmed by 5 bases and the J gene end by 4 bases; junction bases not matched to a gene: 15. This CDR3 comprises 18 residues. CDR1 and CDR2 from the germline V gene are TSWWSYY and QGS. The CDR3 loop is CALGTPLLLGDTIDKLIF. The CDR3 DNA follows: TGTGCTCTTGGGACCCCCCTCCTTCTGGGGGATACAATCGATAAACTCATCTTT.

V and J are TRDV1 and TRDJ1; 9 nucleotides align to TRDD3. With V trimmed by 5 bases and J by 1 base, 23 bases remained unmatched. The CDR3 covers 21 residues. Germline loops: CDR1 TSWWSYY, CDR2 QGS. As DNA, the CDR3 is TGTGCTCTTGGGCGACTTGTTTCCCCGCCGAGCTGGGGGATGCTCACCGATAAACTCATCTTT. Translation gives CALGRLVSPPSWGMLTDKLIF.

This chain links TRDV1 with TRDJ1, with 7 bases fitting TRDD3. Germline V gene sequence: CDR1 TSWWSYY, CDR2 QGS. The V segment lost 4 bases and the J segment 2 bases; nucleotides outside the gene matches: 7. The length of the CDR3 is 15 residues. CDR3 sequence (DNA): TGTGCTCTTGGGGGCTTCCAGGGGGATACCGATAAACTCATCTTT. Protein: CALGGFQGDTDKLIF.

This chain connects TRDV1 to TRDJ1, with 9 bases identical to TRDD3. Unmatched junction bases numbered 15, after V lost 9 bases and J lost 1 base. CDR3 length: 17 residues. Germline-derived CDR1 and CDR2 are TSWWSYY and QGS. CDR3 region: CALTSTGGPKLTDKLIF. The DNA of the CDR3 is TGTGCTCTCACGAGTACTGGGGGACCCAAGCTCACCGATAAACTCATCTTT.